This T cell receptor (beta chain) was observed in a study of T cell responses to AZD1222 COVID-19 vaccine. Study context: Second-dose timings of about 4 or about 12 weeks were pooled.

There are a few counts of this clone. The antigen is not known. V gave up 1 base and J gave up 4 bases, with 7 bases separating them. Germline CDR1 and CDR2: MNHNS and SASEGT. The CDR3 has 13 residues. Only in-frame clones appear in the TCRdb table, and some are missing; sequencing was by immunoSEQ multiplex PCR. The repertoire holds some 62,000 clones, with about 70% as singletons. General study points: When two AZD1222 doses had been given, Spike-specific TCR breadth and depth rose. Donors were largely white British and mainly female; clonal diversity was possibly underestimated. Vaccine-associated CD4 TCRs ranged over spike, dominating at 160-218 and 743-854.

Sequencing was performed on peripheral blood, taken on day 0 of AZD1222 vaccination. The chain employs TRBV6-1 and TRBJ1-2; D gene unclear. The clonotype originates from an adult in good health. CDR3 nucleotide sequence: TGTGCCAGCAGTGAAGACAGTTTCTATGGCTACACCTTC. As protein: CASSEDSFYGYTF.